This entry is about one TCR beta chain. This entry comes from a study of blood T cell repertoires in COVID-19. Study details: From the United States, Italy and Spain came samples of acute and convalescent COVID-19. In each case, the material was cDNA or gDNA derived from T cells, B-cell-depleted T cells, or PBMCs.

A Seattle source enrolled patients during active infection and followed them longitudinally. Per the study methods: Reference gene primer amplification gave nucleated cell count estimates. Repertoires were generated with immunoSEQ multiplex PCR, while TCRdb's copy carries only in-frame clones and drops some. The DNA was the basis for D and trimming; V, J and clone size are from that table. This table holds approximately 200,000 clones, 70% to 85% found once. Germline V gene lookup returns CDR1 MNHNS and CDR2 SASEGT. With V trimmed by 3 bases and J by 13 bases, 11 bases remained unmatched. The CDR3 spans 15 residues.

The chain joins TRBV6-1 to TRBJ1-6, with TRBD1 identical over 8 bases. The sequenced sample was peripheral blood. The TCR comes from a woman of 80 years or more with COVID-19, enrolled during active disease. The CDR3 DNA reads TGTGCCAGCAGTGAGCGAGCCGGGACAGGCGTCCCCCTCCACTTT. This codes for CASSERAGTGVPLHF.